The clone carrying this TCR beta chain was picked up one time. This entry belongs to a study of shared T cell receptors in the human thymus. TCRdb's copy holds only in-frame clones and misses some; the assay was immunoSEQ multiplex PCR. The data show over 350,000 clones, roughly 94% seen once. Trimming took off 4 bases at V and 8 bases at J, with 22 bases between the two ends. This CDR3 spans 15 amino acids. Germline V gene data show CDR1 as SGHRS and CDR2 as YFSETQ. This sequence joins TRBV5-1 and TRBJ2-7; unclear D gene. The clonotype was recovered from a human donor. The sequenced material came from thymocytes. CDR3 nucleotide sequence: TGCGCCAGCAGCATGGCTCAACAATCTCCGCCTCAGCAGTACTTC. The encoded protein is CASSMAQQSPPQQYF.